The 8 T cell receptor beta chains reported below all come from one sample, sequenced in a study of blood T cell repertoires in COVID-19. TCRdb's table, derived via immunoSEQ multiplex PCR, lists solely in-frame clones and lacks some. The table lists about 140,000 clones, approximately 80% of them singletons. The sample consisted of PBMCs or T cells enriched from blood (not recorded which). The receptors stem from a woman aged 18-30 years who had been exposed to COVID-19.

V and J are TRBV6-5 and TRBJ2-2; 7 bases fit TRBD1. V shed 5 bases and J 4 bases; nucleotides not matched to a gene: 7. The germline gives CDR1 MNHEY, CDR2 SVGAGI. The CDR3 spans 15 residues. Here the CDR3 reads CASSQDRSITGELFF. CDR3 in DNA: TGTGCCAGCAGTCAGGACAGGTCGATCACCGGGGAGCTGTTTTTT.

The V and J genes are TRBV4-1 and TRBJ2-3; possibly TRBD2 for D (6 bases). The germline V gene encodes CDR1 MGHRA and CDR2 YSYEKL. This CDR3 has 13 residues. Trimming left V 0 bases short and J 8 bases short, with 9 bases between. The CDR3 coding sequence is TGCGCCAGCAGCCAAGATCCCGGGAGTACGCAGTATTTT. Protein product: CASSQDPGSTQYF.

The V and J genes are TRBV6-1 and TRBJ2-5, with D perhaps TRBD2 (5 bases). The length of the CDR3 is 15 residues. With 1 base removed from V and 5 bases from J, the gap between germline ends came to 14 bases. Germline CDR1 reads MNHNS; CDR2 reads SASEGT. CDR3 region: CASSEGGTRWETQYF. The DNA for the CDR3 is TGTGCCAGCAGTGAAGGGGGTACTAGGTGGGAGACCCAGTACTTC.

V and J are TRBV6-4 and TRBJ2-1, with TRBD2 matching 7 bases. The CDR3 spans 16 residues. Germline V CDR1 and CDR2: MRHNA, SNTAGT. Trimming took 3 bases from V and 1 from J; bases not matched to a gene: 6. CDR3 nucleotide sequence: TGTGCCAGCAGTGAAGAGAGCGGGACGTCCTACAATGAGCAGTTCTTC. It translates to CASSEESGTSYNEQFF.

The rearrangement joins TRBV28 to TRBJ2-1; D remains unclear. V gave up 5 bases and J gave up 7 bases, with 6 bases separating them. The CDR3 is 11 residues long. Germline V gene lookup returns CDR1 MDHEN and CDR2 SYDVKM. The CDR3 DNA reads TGTGCCAGCAGTGGAGCTAATGAGCAGTTCTTC. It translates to CASSGANEQFF. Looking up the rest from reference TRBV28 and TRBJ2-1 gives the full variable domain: DVKVTQSSRYLVKRTGEKVFLECVQDMDHENMFWYRQDPGLGLRLIYFSYDVKMKEKGDIPEGYSVSREKKERFSLILESASTNQTSMYLCASSGANEQFFGPGTRLTVL.

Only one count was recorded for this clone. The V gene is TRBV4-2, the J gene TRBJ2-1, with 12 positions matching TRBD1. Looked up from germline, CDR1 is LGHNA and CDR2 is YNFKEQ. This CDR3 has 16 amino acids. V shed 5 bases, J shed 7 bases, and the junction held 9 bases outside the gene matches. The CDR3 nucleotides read TGTGCCAGCAGCTCTACCGGGACAGGGGGCGCAAATGAGCAGTTCTTC. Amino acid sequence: CASSSTGTGGANEQFF.

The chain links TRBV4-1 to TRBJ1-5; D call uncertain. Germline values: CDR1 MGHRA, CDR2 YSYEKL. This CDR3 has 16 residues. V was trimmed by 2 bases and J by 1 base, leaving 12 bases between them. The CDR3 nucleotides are TGCGCCAGCAGCCAAAGGTTATCGGGGAGCAATCAGCCCCAGCATTTT. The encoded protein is CASSQRLSGSNQPQHF.

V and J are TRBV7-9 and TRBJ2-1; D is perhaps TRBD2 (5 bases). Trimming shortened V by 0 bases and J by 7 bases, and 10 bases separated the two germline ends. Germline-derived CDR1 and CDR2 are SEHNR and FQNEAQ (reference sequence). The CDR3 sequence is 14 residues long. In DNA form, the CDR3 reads TGTGCCAGCAGCTTAGCGGGAGTAGGGAATGAGCAGTTCTTC. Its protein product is CASSLAGVGNEQFF.